This T cell receptor beta chain originates from a study of cytomegalovirus exposure and HLA in healthy donors. Study-level points and caveats: A list of 150 to 200 TCR beta chains associated with cytomegalovirus was given.

Of note for this clone: Its antigen is as yet unknown.

The primer mix had 60 Vbeta and 13 Jbeta primers. Assay used: immunoSEQ multiplex PCR; TCRdb lists only in-frame clones, some missing. The sample holds 200,000 or so clones, roughly 84% seen once. The sequence was collected from a girl under three years old in good health and CMV-seronegative. The sequencing input was PBMCs.

CDR3 sequence: CASSLERARYGYTF. CDR3 sequence (DNA): TGTGCCAGCAGCTTAGAGAGGGCCCGCTATGGCTACACCTTC. The genes are TRBV7-9 and TRBJ1-2; D unclear. CDR3 length equals 14 residues. Trimming took 1 base from V and 4 from J, leaving 10 bases between them. CDR1 is SEHNR, CDR2 FQNEAQ, per germline (reference sequence).